Listed here are 15 T cell receptor beta chains from one sample, sequenced in a study of blood T cell repertoires in COVID-19. Measured with immunoSEQ multiplex PCR; TCRdb has only the in-frame clones, and not every one. The sample has roughly 150,000 clones, approximately 90% seen once. Sequenced: peripheral blood. The receptors originated from a man aged 50-59 years who had recovered from COVID-19.

The rearrangement links TRBV5-4 to TRBJ2-3, with 10 bases aligning to TRBD2. This CDR3 comprises 17 residues. V shed 0 bases and J 2 bases; nucleotides not matched to a gene: 6. Germline V gene data show CDR1 as SGHNT and CDR2 as YYREEE (reference sequence). The CDR3: CASSLGSGGAVTDTQYF. DNA of the CDR3: TGTGCCAGCAGCTTGGGGAGCGGGGGGGCGGTCACAGATACGCAGTATTTT.

As DNA, the CDR3 is TGCGCCAGCAGCCAACTCATCACGGGGGGGCTTTGGAATGAGCAGTTCTTC. Amino acid sequence: CASSQLITGGLWNEQFF. V usage is TRBV4-1 and J usage is TRBJ2-1; 8 bases map to TRBD2. Germline CDR1 is MGHRA and CDR2 is YSYEKL. Trimming removed 2 bases from V and 7 bases from J; junction bases left unmatched: 13. The CDR3 consists of 17 residues.

Only a few counts were recorded for this clone. The J gene is TRBJ2-1, the V gene TRBV19; tentative D call: TRBD2 (5 bases). The germline CDR1 and CDR2 sequences are LNHDA and SQIVND (reference sequence). Trimming removed 1 base from V and 5 bases from J, with 9 bases in between. The CDR3 length is 14 residues. The CDR3, as DNA: TGTGCCAGTAGTATAGTGGCCGGGAACAATGAGCAGTTCTTC. Amino acid sequence: CASSIVAGNNEQFF. The complete variable domain, with remaining parts taken from reference TRBV19 and TRBJ2-1, reads DGGITQSPKYLFRKEGQNVTLSCEQNLNHDAMYWYRQDPGQGLRLIYYSQIVNDFQKGDIAEGYSVSREKKESFPLTVTSAQKNPTAFYLCASSIVAGNNEQFFGPGTRLTVL.

J is TRBJ1-1 and V is TRBV18, with no clear D. Germline V lookup: CDR1 KGHSH, CDR2 LQKENI. The ends were cut back, 2 bases at V and 1 base at J, with 8 bases in the middle. CDR3 length: 14 amino acids. The CDR3 DNA reads TGTGCCAGCTCACCATCCCACAGGAACACTGAAGCTTTCTTT. As protein: CASSPSHRNTEAFF.

The V and J genes are TRBV21-1 and TRBJ2-7; the table calls TRBD2, which could not be checked here. TRBV21-1 represents a pseudogene. This CDR3 has 18 amino acids. In nucleotides, the CDR3 is TGTGCCAGCAGCAAATGGCGGGAGAGGATACCTTACCCCTACGAGCAGTACTTC. Encoded protein: CASSKWRERIPYPYEQYF.

The CDR3 DNA is TGCAGTGCTAGTAAGGGGACAGGGAACTATGGCTACACCTTC. This translates into CSASKGTGNYGYTF. This chain links TRBV20-1 with TRBJ1-2, with 9 bases identical to TRBD1. With V trimmed by 3 bases and J by 2 bases, 4 bases remained unmatched. Germline V gene lookup returns CDR1 DFQATT and CDR2 SNEGSKA (reference sequence). This CDR3 region has 14 residues.

V usage is TRBV7-2 and J usage is TRBJ2-1; 7 nucleotides agree with TRBD1. Trimming took 5 bases from V and 4 from J; bases not matched to a gene: 11. Germline V gene lookup returns CDR1 SGHTA and CDR2 FQGNSA. The CDR3 runs to 16 residues. The CDR3 sequence is CASSPPEGASYNEQFF. CDR3 DNA: TGTGCCAGCAGCCCCCCAGAGGGGGCATCATACAATGAGCAGTTCTTC.

With respect to this clone: Other DNA sequences in the same sample also yield this CDR3. The CDR3 is CATSDRQGGQETQYF. In nucleotides, the CDR3 is TGTGCCACCAGTGATCGACAGGGGGGACAAGAGACCCAGTACTTC. V usage is TRBV24-1 and J usage is TRBJ2-5, with 9 positions matching TRBD1. The length of the CDR3 is 15 residues. Germline V CDR1 and CDR2: KGHDR, SFDVKD. With V trimmed by 3 bases and J by 2 bases, 3 bases remained unmatched.

The chain recombines TRBV7-2 with TRBJ2-2, with 10 bases identical to TRBD2. This CDR3 comprises 16 residues. V was clipped by 3 bases and J by 6 bases; unmatched bases: 7. In germline, CDR1 is SGHTA, CDR2 FQGNSA. CDR3 loop: CASSLSGGAAPGELFF. CDR3 bases: TGTGCCAGCAGCTTGAGCGGGGGGGCCGCGCCCGGGGAGCTGTTTTTT.

The CDR3: CASTESTVYGYTF. DNA for the CDR3: TGTGCCAGCACCGAATCGACAGTCTATGGCTACACCTTC. The chain joins TRBV7-9 to TRBJ1-2; D might be TRBD1 (5 bases). This CDR3 region has 13 residues. Between the trimmed V and J ends, which lost 7 bases and 4 bases, there was a span of 13 bases. CDR1 and CDR2 (germline): SEHNR, FQNEAQ (reference sequence).

The V and J genes are TRBV6-1 and TRBJ1-2; a possible D gene is TRBD1 (5 bases). Germline V gene data show CDR1 as MNHNS and CDR2 as SASEGT. V lost 3 bases and J lost 3, with 11 bases in between. The CDR3 sequence is 14 residues long. In DNA form, the CDR3 reads TGTGCCAGCAGTGACCCTCAGGGCTACTATGGCTACACCTTC. Protein: CASSDPQGYYGYTF.

The genes are TRBV7-8 and TRBJ2-1; perhaps TRBD1 as D (6 bases). V gave up 1 base and J gave up 5 bases, with 15 bases separating them. Germline V gives CDR1 SGHVS, CDR2 FQNEAQ. The CDR3 loop spans 16 amino acids. The CDR3 DNA is TGTGCCAGCAGCTTAGTGCAGGGGTTCTCGGACAATGAGCAGTTCTTC. Its protein product is CASSLVQGFSDNEQFF.

The chain links TRBV19 to TRBJ1-4; 7 nucleotides match TRBD1. Germline loops: CDR1 LNHDA, CDR2 SQIVND (reference sequence). The CDR3 has 14 amino acids. J gave up 8 bases and V 5 bases, and 8 bases lay outside the gene matches. This chain's CDR3 is CASSPQGQGEKLFF. The CDR3 DNA is TGTGCCAGTAGTCCACAGGGGCAGGGAGAAAAACTGTTTTTT.

This sequence joins TRBV21-1 and TRBJ1-1; the DNA was not used to check the table's D call, TRBD1. TRBV21-1 corresponds to a pseudogene. This CDR3 contains 14 residues. CDR3 bases: TGTGCCAGCAGCCAGGGTAGGGTGAACACTGAAGCTTTCTTT. Translating it yields CASSQGRVNTEAFF.

The V and J genes are TRBV7-9 and TRBJ2-1, with 10 bases identical to TRBD2. The trim removed 4 bases at V and 6 bases at J, leaving 6 bases unmatched. CDR1 and CDR2 from the germline V gene are SEHNR and FQNEAQ (reference sequence). This CDR3 region has 15 residues. The CDR3 is CASSSSGRAPNEQFF. The CDR3 coding sequence is TGTGCCAGCAGCTCAAGCGGGAGGGCCCCCAATGAGCAGTTCTTC.